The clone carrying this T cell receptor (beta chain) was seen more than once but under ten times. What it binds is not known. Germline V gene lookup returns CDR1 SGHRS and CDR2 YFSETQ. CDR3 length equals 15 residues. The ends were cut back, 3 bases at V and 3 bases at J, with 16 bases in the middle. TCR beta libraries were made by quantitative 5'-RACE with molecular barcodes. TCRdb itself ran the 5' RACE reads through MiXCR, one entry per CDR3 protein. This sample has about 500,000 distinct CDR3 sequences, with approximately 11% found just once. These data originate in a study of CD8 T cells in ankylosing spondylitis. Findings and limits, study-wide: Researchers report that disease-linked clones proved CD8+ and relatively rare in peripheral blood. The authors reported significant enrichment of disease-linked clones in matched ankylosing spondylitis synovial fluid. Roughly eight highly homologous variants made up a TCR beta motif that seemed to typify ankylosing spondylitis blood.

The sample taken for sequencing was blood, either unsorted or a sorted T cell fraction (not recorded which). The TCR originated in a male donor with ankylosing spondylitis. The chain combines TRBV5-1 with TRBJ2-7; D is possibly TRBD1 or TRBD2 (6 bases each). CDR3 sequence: CASSWSAGEVYEQYF. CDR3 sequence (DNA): TGCGCCAGCAGCTGGTCGGCAGGGGAGGTCTACGAGCAGTACTTC. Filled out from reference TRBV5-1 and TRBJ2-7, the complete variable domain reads KAGVTQTPRYLIKTRGQQVTLSCSPISGHRSVSWYQQTPGQGLQFLFEYFSETQRNKGNFPGRFSGRQFSNSRSEMNVSTLELGDSALYLCASSWSAGEVYEQYFGPGTRLTVT.